The next 22 T cell receptor beta chains were all read from a single sample in a study of radiotherapy plus CTLA-4 blockade in lung cancer. Generated by immunoSEQ multiplex PCR, the TCRdb table keeps only in-frame clones and is missing some. The repertoire consists of about 94,000 clones, with 80% to 85% occurring once and the leading ten covering around 25%. The sample was peripheral blood, taken from a patient treated with radiotherapy plus ipilimumab. The receptors shown here come from a human donor with non-small cell lung cancer that progressed on radiotherapy plus ipilimumab.

The J gene is TRBJ2-5, the V gene TRBV30, with 13 bases aligning to TRBD2. This CDR3 is 15 amino acids long. Per germline, CDR1 GTSNPN and CDR2 SVGIG (reference sequence). V gave up 2 bases and J gave up 5 bases; unmatched junction bases: 5. CDR3 in amino acids: CAWSRTSGRTETQYF. DNA of the CDR3: TGTGCCTGGAGTCGGACTAGCGGGAGAACGGAGACCCAGTACTTC.

The chain has TRBV29-1 and TRBJ1-1; TRBD1 might be the D (5 bases). Germline-derived CDR1 and CDR2 are SQVTM and ANQGSEA. The CDR3 loop spans 12 amino acids. V gave up 7 bases and J gave up 1 base, with 10 bases separating them. The CDR3 region is CSAIRGNTEAFF. The CDR3 nucleotides read TGCAGCGCTATAAGGGGGAACACTGAAGCTTTCTTT.

The rearrangement links TRBV2 to TRBJ1-4; D gene unclear. V lost 4 bases and J 6 bases, leaving 12 bases between the germline ends. Germline V gene sequence: CDR1 SNHLY, CDR2 FYNNEI. The CDR3 has 14 amino acids. The CDR3 region is CASSGAVVYEKLFF. The DNA for the CDR3 is TGTGCCAGCAGTGGGGCGGTCGTGTATGAAAAACTGTTTTTT.

The J gene is TRBJ2-1, the V gene TRBV6-1; a weak D match, TRBD1 (6 bases). Per the germline V gene, CDR1 is MNHNS and CDR2 is SASEGT. V was shortened by 4 bases and J by 5 bases, with 9 bases between the two germline ends. The CDR3 extends over 13 amino acids. The CDR3, as DNA: TGTGCCAGCAGTGGACAGGTTAACAATGAGCAGTTCTTC. It translates to CASSGQVNNEQFF.

The chain has TRBV19 and TRBJ2-7; D is possibly TRBD1 (6 bases). Germline V lookup: CDR1 LNHDA, CDR2 SQIVND (reference sequence). Deletions cut 3 bases from V and 6 bases from J, with 12 bases between. The CDR3 loop spans 13 amino acids. This CDR3 is CASSMGPDSEQYV. CDR3 bases: TGTGCCAGTAGTATGGGCCCGGACAGCGAGCAGTACGTC.

Comments on this clone: Additional DNA sequences in this sample encode the identical CDR3. V is TRBV7-9 and J is TRBJ2-7; D ambiguous. The CDR3 runs 11 residues. Trimming took 2 bases from V and 4 from J, leaving 3 bases between them. Germline CDR1 is SEHNR and CDR2 is FQNEAQ (reference sequence). CDR3 in DNA: TGTGCCAGCAGCTTATCGTACGAGCAGTACTTC. It translates to CASSLSYEQYF.

The genes are TRBV10-1 and TRBJ2-3; the D gene is possibly TRBD1 (6 bases). The V gene lost 0 bases and the J gene lost 2 bases, with 9 bases spanning the gap. This CDR3 is 15 amino acids long. Germline V CDR1 and CDR2: WNHNN, SYGVQD (reference sequence). The CDR3 region has the DNA TGCGCCAGCAGTGAGTCCCGGACAGCCACAGATACGCAGTATTTT. Amino acid sequence: CASSESRTATDTQYF.

Concerning this clone: The sample holds other DNA sequences that translate to the same CDR3. This chain connects TRBV9 to TRBJ2-2, with a possible D match to TRBD2 (6 bases). V shed 1 base and J shed 5 bases, with 12 bases lying between them. The CDR3 sequence is 15 residues long. Germline CDR1 SGDLS, CDR2 YYNGEE. The DNA for the CDR3 is TGTGCCAGCAGCGTATCCGGGAGAGGGACCGGGGAGCTGTTTTTT. It codes for CASSVSGRGTGELFF.

The chain joins TRBV6-1 to TRBJ2-1, with 10 bases aligning to TRBD2. CDR1 and CDR2 (germline): MNHNS, SASEGT. J was trimmed by 8 bases and V by 2 bases; bases with no gene match: 9. The CDR3 consists of 16 residues. The CDR3 loop reads CASSERRTSGIDEQFF. The CDR3 nucleotides read TGTGCCAGCAGTGAACGTCGAACTAGCGGGATCGATGAGCAGTTCTTC.

The genes are TRBV28 and TRBJ1-5; D not resolved. The germline gives CDR1 MDHEN, CDR2 SYDVKM. The CDR3 totals 14 residues. V gave up 3 bases and J gave up 4 bases, with 10 bases separating them. CDR3: CASSFGVRNQPQHF. CDR3 bases: TGTGCCAGCAGTTTTGGGGTTAGAAATCAGCCCCAGCATTTT.

The chain recombines TRBV30 with TRBJ2-5; D is perhaps TRBD1 or TRBD2 (6 bases each). Germline lookup yields CDR1 GTSNPN and CDR2 SVGIG (reference sequence). V gave up 5 bases and J gave up 9 bases, with 13 bases separating them. CDR3 size: 11 residues. CDR3 protein: CAWGSGAAQYF. The DNA of the CDR3 is TGTGCCTGGGGTTCGGGGGCAGCCCAGTACTTC. The full variable domain, rest sourced from reference TRBV30 and TRBJ2-5, is SQTIHQWPATLVQPVGSPLSLECTVEGTSNPNLYWYRQAAGRGLQLLFYSVGIGQISSEVPQNLSASRPQDRQFILSSKKLLLSDSGFYLCAWGSGAAQYFGPGTRLLVL.

This clone was counted a few times. As DNA, the CDR3 is TGCGCCAGCAGCCAAGGACAGGGGACTGCAACTAATGAAAAACTGTTTTTT. Its protein product is CASSQGQGTATNEKLFF. V gene TRBV4-1 combines with J gene TRBJ1-4; 8 bases align to TRBD1. The germline V gene encodes CDR1 MGHRA and CDR2 YSYEKL. The CDR3 loop spans 17 amino acids. V shed 1 base and J 0 bases; nucleotides not matched to a gene: 4.

The J gene is TRBJ2-7, the V gene TRBV6-5, with D maybe TRBD1 (6 bases). The J call is doubtful: the DNA matches TRBJ2-5 better. The germline gives CDR1 MNHEY, CDR2 SVGAGI. The CDR3 is 14 residues long. CDR3 sequence (DNA): TGTGCCAGCAGCCTAGGACAGAACCAAGAGACCCAGTACTTC. Translating it yields CASSLGQNQETQYF.

This clone came up once. The genes are TRBV14 and TRBJ2-1, with 11 bases fitting TRBD2. The CDR3 length is 20 residues. Germline-derived CDR1 and CDR2 are SGHDN and FVKESK. Trimming removed 1 base from V and 1 base from J; junction bases left unmatched: 12. CDR3 residues: CASSQGTSGSGWYSYNEQFF. CDR3 nucleotide sequence: TGTGCCAGCAGCCAAGGAACTAGCGGGAGCGGCTGGTATTCCTACAATGAGCAGTTCTTC. Full variable domain (missing parts from reference TRBV14 and TRBJ2-1): EAGVTQFPSHSVIEKGQTVTLRCDPISGHDNLYWYRRVMGKEIKFLLHFVKESKQDESGMPNNRFLAERTGGTYSTLKVQPAELEDSGVYFCASSQGTSGSGWYSYNEQFFGPGTRLTVL.

The CDR3 spells CASSLDSPRPQHF. As DNA, the CDR3 is TGTGCCAGCAGCCTGGACAGTCCTCGGCCCCAGCATTTT. The chain couples TRBV28 to TRBJ1-5; D possibly corresponds to TRBD1 (6 bases). Germline V CDR1 and CDR2: MDHEN, SYDVKM. The germline V and J ends were trimmed by 6 bases and 9 bases, with 15 bases remaining between them. The CDR3 runs to 13 residues.

The gene calls are TRBV13 and TRBJ2-7; D is perhaps TRBD1 (8 bases). Between the trimmed V and J ends, which lost 3 bases and 6 bases, there was a span of 21 bases. The CDR3 has 16 amino acids. Germline CDR1 and CDR2: PRHDT and FYEKMQ (reference sequence). The CDR3 nucleotides read TGTGCCAGCAGCTTGCAACAACAGGGGGGGTTCGGCGAGCAGTACGTC. This translates into CASSLQQQGGFGEQYV.

This sequence joins TRBV5-8 and TRBJ2-1; possibly TRBD1 or TRBD2 for D (7 bases each). This CDR3 is built from 15 residues. In germline, CDR1 is SGHTS, CDR2 YDEGEE. V lost 6 bases to trimming and J lost 0 bases, with 13 bases between them. DNA for the CDR3: TGTGCCAGCACCAGGGGGGGTCTCTCCTACAATGAGCAGTTCTTC. This sequence encodes CASTRGGLSYNEQFF.

The chain couples TRBV5-5 to TRBJ2-1, with 14 bases that match TRBD2. CDR3 length: 15 amino acids. Germline V CDR1 and CDR2: SGHKS, YYEKEE (reference sequence). V lost 4 bases, J lost 9 bases, and 6 bases stayed unmatched. CDR3 nucleotide sequence: TGTGCCAGCAGCATGACTAGCGGGAGGGCCAGTGAGCAGTTCTTC. This translates into CASSMTSGRASEQFF.

The chain combines TRBV5-6 with TRBJ2-7; tentative D call: TRBD1 (6 bases). The CDR3 consists of 16 residues. Between the trimmed V and J ends, which lost 3 bases and 1 base, there was a span of 17 bases. Germline values: CDR1 SGHDT, CDR2 YYEEEE. The CDR3 loop reads CASSSIQGRSSYEQYF. In nucleotides, the CDR3 is TGTGCCAGCAGCTCAATACAGGGTAGGTCATCCTACGAGCAGTACTTC. The whole variable domain, filled in from reference TRBV5-6 and TRBJ2-7, reads DAGVTQSPTHLIKTRGQQVTLRCSPKSGHDTVSWYQQALGQGPQFIFQYYEEEERQRGNFPDRFSGHQFPNYSSELNVNALLLGDSALYLCASSSIQGRSSYEQYFGPGTRLTVT.

The genes are TRBV29-1 and TRBJ2-7, with unresolved D. This CDR3 is 12 amino acids long. Germline V gene data show CDR1 as SQVTM and CDR2 as ANQGSEA. V lost 3 bases and J lost 6, with 12 bases in between. CDR3 sequence reads: CSVDGRKGEQYF. In DNA form, the CDR3 reads TGCAGCGTTGATGGCAGAAAAGGCGAGCAGTACTTC.

This clone was observed once. This chain joins TRBV5-1 and TRBJ1-4, with 7 bases identical to TRBD1. CDR1 is SGHRS, CDR2 YFSETQ, per germline. Losses at the gene ends were 0 bases for V and 5 bases for J; bases not matched to a gene: 4. There are 15 residues in the CDR3. DNA for the CDR3: TGCGCCAGCAGCTTGGGGGACAGTTCGAATGAAAAACTGTTTTTT. This codes for CASSLGDSSNEKLFF. The full variable domain, with the rest looked up from reference TRBV5-1 and TRBJ1-4, is KAGVTQTPRYLIKTRGQQVTLSCSPISGHRSVSWYQQTPGQGLQFLFEYFSETQRNKGNFPGRFSGRQFSNSRSEMNVSTLELGDSALYLCASSLGDSSNEKLFFGSGTQLSVL.

The V gene is TRBV12-5, the J gene TRBJ2-1; no firm D call. V lost 6 bases to trimming and J lost 9 bases, with 15 bases between them. CDR3 length equals 13 residues. Germline lookup yields CDR1 LGHNT and CDR2 FRNRAP. CDR3 amino acids: CASGFGSSVEQFF. In DNA form, the CDR3 reads TGTGCTAGTGGCTTCGGCTCCTCGGTTGAGCAGTTCTTC.